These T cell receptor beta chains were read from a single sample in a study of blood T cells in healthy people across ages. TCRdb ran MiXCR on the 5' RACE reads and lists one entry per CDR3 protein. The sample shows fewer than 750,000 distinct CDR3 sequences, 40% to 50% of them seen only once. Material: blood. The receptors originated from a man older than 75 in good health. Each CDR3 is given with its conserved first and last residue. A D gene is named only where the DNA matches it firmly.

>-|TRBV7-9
CASSINDEQFF
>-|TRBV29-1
CSVLTGYSEQYF
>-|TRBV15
CATSIMQTGARTQYF
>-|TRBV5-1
CASSLGPGADEKLFF
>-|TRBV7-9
CASSFGTAVNTEAFF
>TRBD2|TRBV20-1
CSAREVPSGHNEQYF
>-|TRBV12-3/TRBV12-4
CASTLHRNNEKLFF
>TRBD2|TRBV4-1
CASSQDRAGERNEQFF
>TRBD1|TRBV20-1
CSAMRQGTGANVLTF
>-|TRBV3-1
CASSQEGGLSYEQYF
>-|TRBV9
CASSVVEGAEQYF
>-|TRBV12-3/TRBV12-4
CASSPWGGSGNNEQYF
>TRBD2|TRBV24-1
CATSDTGITSGSYNEQFF
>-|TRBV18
CASAPLNTEAFF
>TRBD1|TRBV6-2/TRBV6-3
CATLGQGYYEQYF
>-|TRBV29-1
CSVEWGGAGDTQYF
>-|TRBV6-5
CASSYLNSDSPLHF
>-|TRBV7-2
CASSLPGHLQETQYF
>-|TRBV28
CASSPITQGNEQYF
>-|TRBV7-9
CASSLPRTDTGELFF
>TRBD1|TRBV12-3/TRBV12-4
CASSYDRASSSGANVLTF
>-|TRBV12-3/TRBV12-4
CASSLRNWGYTF
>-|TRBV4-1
CASSLPSGDFATQYF
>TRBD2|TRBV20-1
CSASPSSRPTSGDRLSTDTQYF
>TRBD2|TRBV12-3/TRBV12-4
CASKPTSEGYEQYF
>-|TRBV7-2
CASSRSRLGYTF
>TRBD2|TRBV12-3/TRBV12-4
CASSSRTTSGLLKQFF
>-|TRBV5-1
CASSFEGRGTEAFF
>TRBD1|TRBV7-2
CASSLASAGGGVQETQYF
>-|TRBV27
CASSLDGNAGNRPQHF
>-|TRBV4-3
CASSQDFPPGRDPIYEQYF
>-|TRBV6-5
CASSYDGNVPLYEQYF
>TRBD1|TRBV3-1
CASSLGQGNTGELFF
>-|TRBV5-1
CASSLEGDHSTDTQYF
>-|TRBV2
CASSDRVRWETQYF
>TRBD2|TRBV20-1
CSAPTSGRETQYF
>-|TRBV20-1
CSARDPRDVSYEQYF
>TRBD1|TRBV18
CASSPRGHTEAFF
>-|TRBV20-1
CSATTYQGRGNEQYF
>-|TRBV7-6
CASTVLASRVDTQYF
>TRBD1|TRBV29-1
CSVGRDRENREQYF
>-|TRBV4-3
CASSQAPGPRANYGYTF
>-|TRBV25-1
CASSVQGSSYNEQFF
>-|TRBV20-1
CSARDLRGAEKLFF
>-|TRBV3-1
CASSQDPPRHQETQYF
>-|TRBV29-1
CSVEFRGGQETQYF
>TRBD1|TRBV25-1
CASTVPRGLINTEAFF
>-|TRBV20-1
CSARAGVRLDTQYF
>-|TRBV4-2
CASSIGVEGSYEQYF
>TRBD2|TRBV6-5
CASSGTSGRPEQYF
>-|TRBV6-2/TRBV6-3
CASLTPGRGETQYF
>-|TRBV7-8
CASSLRVGGTYGYTF
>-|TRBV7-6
CASSLAVGMGGSDTQYF
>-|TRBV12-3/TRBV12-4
CASSQTERQTGYTF
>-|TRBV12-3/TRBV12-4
CASSLGGIRADTQYF